This entry is about one T cell receptor beta chain. Its matching antigen is unknown. These data are taken from a study of T cell responses to AZD1222 COVID-19 vaccine. Study conclusions and caveats: Two doses of AZD1222 preceded a rise in Spike-specific TCR breadth and depth.

Clones were sequenced by immunoSEQ multiplex PCR, and TCRdb holds only the in-frame ones, with some missing. Of about 270,000 clones in the sample, approximately 94% are singletons; the top ten hold around 0.5%. This CDR3 spans 14 amino acids. Germline CDR1 and CDR2: MGHRA and YSYEKL. The V gene lost 0 bases and the J gene lost 10 bases, with 10 bases spanning the gap. This specimen was peripheral blood, taken 28 days after the second AZD1222 dose. V and J are TRBV4-1 and TRBJ1-6, with unresolved D. This TCR derives from an adult who received the AZD1222 COVID-19 vaccine. The chain's CDR3 is CASSQDRSSSPLHF. The CDR3 nucleotides are TGCGCCAGCAGCCAAGATCGGTCTTCATCACCCCTCCACTTT.